Following are 6 T cell receptor beta chains from one sample sequenced in a study of cytomegalovirus exposure and HLA in healthy donors. PCR primers comprised 60 Vbeta and 13 Jbeta primers. Libraries were prepared by immunoSEQ multiplex PCR; TCRdb keeps only in-frame clonotypes and omits some of them. The sample lists 110,000 to 150,000 clones; approximately 80% were seen once. The sample taken for sequencing was PBMCs. The receptors come from a male donor in good health and CMV-seronegative.

V is TRBV6-1 and J is TRBJ1-1; possible D gene TRBD1, 5 bases. The V gene lost 8 bases and the J gene lost 4 bases, with 17 bases spanning the gap. This CDR3 region has 14 residues. Germline assignment: CDR1 MNHNS and CDR2 SASEGT. The chain's CDR3 is CASAGGGGGTEAFF. The CDR3 DNA reads TGTGCCAGCGCTGGCGGGGGTGGTGGCACTGAAGCTTTCTTT.

The chain recombines TRBV7-9 with TRBJ1-1; the match to TRBD1 covers 7 bases. Trimming took 6 bases from V and 6 from J; bases not matched to a gene: 1. The V gene's germline CDR1 is SEHNR and CDR2 FQNEAQ (reference sequence). The CDR3 has 11 residues. The CDR3 here is CASRGTAEAFF. The CDR3 nucleotides read TGTGCCAGCAGAGGGACAGCTGAAGCTTTCTTT. The full variable domain, its missing parts supplied by reference TRBV7-9 and TRBJ1-1, is DTGVSQNPRHKITKRGQNVTFRCDPISEHNRLYWYRQTLGQGPEFLTYFQNEAQLEKSRLLSDRFSAERPKGSFSTLEIQRTEQGDSAMYLCASRGTAEAFFGQGTRLTVV.

The chain couples TRBV2 to TRBJ2-3; TRBD2 aligns across 7 bases. This CDR3 comprises 14 residues. Germline values: CDR1 SNHLY, CDR2 FYNNEI. J lost 2 bases, V lost 8 bases, and 7 bases had no gene match. This chain's CDR3 is CASRPLAATDTQYF. The CDR3 region has the DNA TGTGCCAGCCGTCCGCTAGCGGCCACAGATACGCAGTATTTT. Combining the CDR3 with reference TRBV2 and TRBJ2-3 gives the whole variable domain EPEVTQTPSHQVTQMGQEVILRCVPISNHLYFYWYRQILGQKVEFLVSFYNNEISEKSEIFDDQFSVERPDGSNFTLKIRSTKLEDSAMYFCASRPLAATDTQYFGPGTRLTVL.

The chain combines TRBV2 with TRBJ2-5; possibly TRBD2 for D (6 bases). The length of the CDR3 is 13 residues. V lost 8 bases, J lost 3 bases, and 13 bases lay in between. CDR1 and CDR2 from the germline V gene are SNHLY and FYNNEI. DNA for the CDR3: TGTGCCAGCGGCGGGATTCCTGAAGAGACCCAGTACTTC. Translating gives CASGGIPEETQYF.

This clone has only one observation. V gene TRBV7-2 combines with J gene TRBJ1-6, with 9 bases fitting TRBD1. The germline CDR1 and CDR2 sequences are SGHTA and FQGNSA. The CDR3 runs to 14 residues. V was clipped by 3 bases and J by 9 bases; unmatched bases: 3. Written as DNA, the CDR3 is TGTGCCAGCAGCTTGGACAGGGGCATTTCACCCCTCCACTTT. It encodes CASSLDRGISPLHF.

Here the CDR3 reads CASSLTRPGDGRNTIYF. In DNA, the CDR3 is TGCGCCAGCAGCTTGACCCGGCCCGGGGATGGAAGAAACACCATATATTTT. This sequence joins TRBV5-1 and TRBJ1-3; D is ambiguous. The V end lost 1 base, the J end lost 5 bases, and 19 bases lay between the germline ends. Germline assignment: CDR1 SGHRS and CDR2 YFSETQ. This CDR3 has 17 amino acids.